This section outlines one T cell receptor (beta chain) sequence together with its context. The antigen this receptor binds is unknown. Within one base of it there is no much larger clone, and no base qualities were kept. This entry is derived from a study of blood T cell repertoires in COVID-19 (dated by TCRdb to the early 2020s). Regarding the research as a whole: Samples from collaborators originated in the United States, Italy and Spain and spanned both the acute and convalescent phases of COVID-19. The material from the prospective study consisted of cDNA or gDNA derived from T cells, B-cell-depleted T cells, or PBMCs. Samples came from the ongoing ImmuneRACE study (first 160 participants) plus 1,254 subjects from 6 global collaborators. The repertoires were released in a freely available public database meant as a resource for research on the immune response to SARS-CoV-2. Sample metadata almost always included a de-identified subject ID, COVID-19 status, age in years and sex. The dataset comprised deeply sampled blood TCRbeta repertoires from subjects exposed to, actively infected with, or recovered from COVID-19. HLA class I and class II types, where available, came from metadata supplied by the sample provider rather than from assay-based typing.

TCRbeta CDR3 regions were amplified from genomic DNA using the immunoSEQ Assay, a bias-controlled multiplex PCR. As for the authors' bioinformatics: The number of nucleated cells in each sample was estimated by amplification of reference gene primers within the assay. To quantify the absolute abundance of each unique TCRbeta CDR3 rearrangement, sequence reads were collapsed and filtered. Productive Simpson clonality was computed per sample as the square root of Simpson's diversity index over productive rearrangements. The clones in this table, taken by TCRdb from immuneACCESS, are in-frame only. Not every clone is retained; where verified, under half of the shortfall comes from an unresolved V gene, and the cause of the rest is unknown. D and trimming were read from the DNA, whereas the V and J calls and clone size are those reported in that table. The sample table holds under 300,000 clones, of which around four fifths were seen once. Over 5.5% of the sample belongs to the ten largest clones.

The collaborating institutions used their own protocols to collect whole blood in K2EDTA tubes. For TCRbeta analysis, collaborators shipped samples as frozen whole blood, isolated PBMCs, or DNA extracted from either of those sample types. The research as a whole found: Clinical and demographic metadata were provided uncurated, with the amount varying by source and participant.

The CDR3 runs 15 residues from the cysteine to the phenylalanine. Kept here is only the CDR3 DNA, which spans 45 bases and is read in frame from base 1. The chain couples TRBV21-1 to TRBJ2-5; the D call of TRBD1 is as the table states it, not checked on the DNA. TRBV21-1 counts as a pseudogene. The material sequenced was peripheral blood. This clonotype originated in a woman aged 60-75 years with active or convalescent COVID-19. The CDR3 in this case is CASSKEVRGQETQYF. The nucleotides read TGTGCCAGCAGCAAAGAGGTCAGGGGGCAGGAGACCCAGTACTTC.